This T cell receptor beta chain was sequenced for a study of shared clonotypes between healthy human individuals. Study context: Each donor had three CD4 naive, three CD4 memory, two CD8 naive and one CD8 memory plate. Study findings and constraints: Estimated richness was generally greater in naive than memory subsets.

CDR3 size: 17 residues. The trim removed 4 bases at V and 1 base at J, leaving 10 bases unmatched. Germline values: CDR1 PRHDT, CDR2 FYEKMQ (reference sequence). About this clone: Its antigen is undetermined.

The naive CD8 subset, CD45RO-negative cells positively selected for CCR7, excluded terminally differentiated effector memory CD45RA+ cells. The donor population consisted of healthy HIV-negative adults with no recent acute infections or vaccinations. Methods used by the authors: There were no quality scores in the junction-only immunoSEQ sequences, so filtering differed. TCRdb's table, derived via immunoSEQ multiplex PCR, lists solely in-frame clones and lacks some. V, J and clone size derive from that table, while D and trimming were established from the DNA sequence. The sample lists some 1,900,000 clones, roughly 95% seen once, with 0.9% to 1.5% in the top ten.

V usage is TRBV13 and J usage is TRBJ2-1; TRBD2 aligns across 7 bases. The specimen was naive CD8+ T cells sorted from blood. The sequence was obtained from a man in his late teens or twenties in good health. The CDR3 nucleotides are TGTGCCAGCAGCTCAATTATCAGGGAGGGGTCCTACAATGAGCAGTTCTTC. Its translation: CASSSIIREGSYNEQFF.